One and the same sample provided the 14 T cell receptor beta chains below, sequenced in a study of T cells after yellow fever vaccination. From the 5' RACE reads, TCRdb called clonotypes with MiXCR, one entry per CDR3 protein. In the table there are about 130,000 distinct CDR3 sequences, under 9% of which are singletons. The sample in question was CD8+ T cells sorted from PBMCs, obtained on the day of the yellow fever booster vaccination. The receptor source for this set is a man between 18 and 29 years old who received the YFV17D yellow fever vaccine.

Many counts were recorded for this clonotype. This sequence joins TRBV19 and TRBJ2-5; 11 positions match TRBD2. This CDR3 region has 15 residues. V dropped 4 bases and J dropped 9; count of bases not matched to a gene: 10. Germline-derived CDR1 and CDR2 are LNHDA and SQIVND (reference sequence). CDR3 in amino acids: CASSKTSGAPVAQYF. DNA of the CDR3: TGTGCCAGTAGTAAGACTAGCGGGGCCCCAGTGGCCCAGTACTTC.

The chain carries TRBV15 and TRBJ1-4; D gene uncertain. Between the trimmed V and J ends, which lost 0 bases and 6 bases, there was a span of 8 bases. CDR3 length: 14 residues. The germline V gene has CDR1 LNHNV and CDR2 YYDKDF (reference sequence). The CDR3 loop is CATSREWQDEKLFF. Written as DNA, the CDR3 is TGTGCCACCAGCAGAGAGTGGCAGGATGAAAAACTGTTTTTT.

J is TRBJ1-2 and V is TRBV19; D might be TRBD1 (5 bases). The ends were cut back, 5 bases at V and 8 bases at J, with 15 bases in the middle. CDR3 length: 13 residues. Germline V gene data show CDR1 as LNHDA and CDR2 as SQIVND (reference sequence). The CDR3: CASSPLGASGYTF. DNA of the CDR3: TGTGCCAGTAGTCCCCTTGGGGCGTCCGGCTACACCTTC. The variable domain in full, with the rest retrieved from reference TRBV19 and TRBJ1-2, is DGGITQSPKYLFRKEGQNVTLSCEQNLNHDAMYWYRQDPGQGLRLIYYSQIVNDFQKGDIAEGYSVSREKKESFPLTVTSAQKNPTAFYLCASSPLGASGYTFGSGTRLTVV.

The rearrangement links TRBV9 to TRBJ2-3, with D unresolved. CDR1 is SGDLS, CDR2 YYNGEE, per germline. The CDR3 loop spans 15 amino acids. V shed 2 bases and J shed 8 bases, with 18 bases lying between them. This CDR3 is CASSVADPGVGTQYF. CDR3 DNA: TGTGCCAGCAGCGTGGCTGACCCCGGCGTGGGTACGCAGTATTTT.

The chain joins TRBV10-3 to TRBJ2-5, with 7 bases matching TRBD1. Germline V gene data show CDR1 as ENHRY and CDR2 as SYGVKD. With V trimmed by 6 bases and J by 5 bases, 6 bases remained unmatched. The CDR3 is made up of 13 amino acids. The CDR3 sequence: CAISADRVETQYF. The CDR3 region has the DNA TGTGCCATCAGCGCCGACAGGGTGGAGACCCAGTACTTC.

The chain joins TRBV7-2 to TRBJ1-6; 8 bases fit TRBD1. V trimming: 4 bases; J trimming: 5 bases; junction bases outside the gene matches: 4. Looked up from germline, CDR1 is SGHTA and CDR2 is FQGNSA. This CDR3 is 15 amino acids long. Written as DNA, the CDR3 is TGTGCCAGCAGCTGGGGACAGGCCGATAATTCACCCCTCCACTTT. It translates to CASSWGQADNSPLHF.

The table lists this clonotype with a few counts. The chain joins TRBV6-5 to TRBJ1-4, with D possibly being TRBD1 (5 bases). The germline V and J ends were trimmed by 8 bases and 0 bases, with 13 bases remaining between them. Germline V lookup: CDR1 MNHEY, CDR2 SVGAGI. This CDR3 has 15 amino acids. In DNA form, the CDR3 reads TGTGCCAGCGGCCCGGGGGTATCAACTAATGAAAAACTGTTTTTT. Translation gives CASGPGVSTNEKLFF.

This clonotype was seen more than once but under ten times. V and J are TRBV27 and TRBJ1-2; D call uncertain. The germline V gene has CDR1 MNHEY and CDR2 SMNVEV (reference sequence). V was cut by 4 bases and J by 8 bases, with 14 bases left in between. The CDR3 is 13 residues long. In DNA, the CDR3 is TGTGCCAGCAGTTCAACAGACCCCAGCGGCTACACCTTC. It yields the protein CASSSTDPSGYTF.

Only a few counts were recorded for this clonotype. The CDR3 loop is CASCSIGTGNQPQHF. CDR3 in DNA: TGTGCCAGTTGTAGCATCGGGACAGGGAATCAGCCCCAGCATTTT. The genes are TRBV6-1 and TRBJ1-5; 9 bases fit TRBD1. The germline V gene has CDR1 MNHNS and CDR2 SASEGT. V was clipped by 9 bases and J by 4 bases; unmatched bases: 10. The CDR3 is 15 residues long.

There are a few counts of this clonotype. This chain connects TRBV7-3 to TRBJ2-1; 7 bases are shared with TRBD2. Per the germline V gene, CDR1 is SGHTA and CDR2 is FQGTGA. V shed 6 bases and J 6 bases; nucleotides not matched to a gene: 11. The CDR3 loop spans 15 amino acids. CDR3 amino acids: CASRPAGGKGNEQFF. As DNA, the CDR3 is TGTGCCAGCAGGCCCGCCGGGGGGAAAGGCAATGAGCAGTTCTTC.

This clonotype has just one count. The chain couples TRBV7-9 to TRBJ1-1, with D perhaps TRBD1 (6 bases). The CDR3 length is 12 residues. Trimming cost V 6 bases and J 11 bases, with 16 bases left between them. The germline CDR1 and CDR2 sequences are SEHNR and FQNEAQ (reference sequence). CDR3 DNA sequence: TGTGCCAGCAGTCCAAGGGGGGAGGGGGCTTTCTTT. This codes for CASSPRGEGAFF.

This clonotype was counted between two and nine times. This sequence joins TRBV11-2 and TRBJ2-2; the D gene is possibly TRBD2 (5 bases). Germline V gene data show CDR1 as SGHAT and CDR2 as FQNNGV. This CDR3 region has 12 residues. V was trimmed by 5 bases and J by 7 bases, leaving 8 bases between them. CDR3 nucleotide sequence: TGTGCCAGCAGCGCCCGGGACGGGGAGCTGTTTTTT. Protein product: CASSARDGELFF.

The sample holds a few counts of this clonotype. V usage is TRBV7-6 and J usage is TRBJ2-1; D is undetermined. The germline V and J ends were trimmed by 2 bases and 0 bases, with 11 bases remaining between them. Germline loops: CDR1 SGHVS, CDR2 FNYEAQ. CDR3 length: 16 amino acids. The CDR3 coding sequence is TGTGCCAGCAGCTTACGCGCGGTTAGCTCCTACAATGAGCAGTTCTTC. It encodes CASSLRAVSSYNEQFF.

The gene calls are TRBV4-1 and TRBJ1-5; unclear D gene. V was shortened by 0 bases and J by 2 bases, with 11 bases between the two germline ends. Germline V gene data show CDR1 as MGHRA and CDR2 as YSYEKL. The CDR3 covers 16 residues. CDR3 in DNA: TGCGCCAGCAGCCAAGAGCGGGGTTGGGGCAATCAGCCCCAGCATTTT. It specifies CASSQERGWGNQPQHF.